The 21 T cell receptor beta chains reported below all come from one sample, sequenced in a study of identical twins. TCRdb recomputed calls from the 5' RACE reads with MiXCR, one row per CDR3 protein. The sample carries just over 450,000 distinct CDR3 sequences, about 14% recorded once. The data also belong to a second study, concerning yellow fever vaccine responses in identical twins.

The sample was CD4+ T cells sorted from blood. Receptors were obtained from a woman between 18 and 29 years old in good health.

V gene TRBV20-1 combines with J gene TRBJ2-1; the match to TRBD2 covers 14 bases. Unmatched junction bases numbered 8, after V lost 1 base and J lost 6 bases. Germline CDR1 reads DFQATT; CDR2 reads SNEGSKA (reference sequence). This CDR3 is 17 amino acids long. The CDR3 region has the DNA TGCAGTGCTAGAGGTCTCGGGACTAGCGGGGGTTTCAATGAGCAGTTCTTC. It translates to CSARGLGTSGGFNEQFF.

This clonotype has just one count. The chain couples TRBV18 to TRBJ2-3, with no clear D. CDR1 KGHSH and CDR2 LQKENI come from the germline V gene. V was cut by 1 base and J by 6 bases, with 17 bases left in between. This CDR3 contains 16 residues. CDR3 loop: CASSPRSRPNSDTQYF. In nucleotides, the CDR3 is TGTGCCAGCTCACCACGGAGTCGCCCGAACTCGGATACGCAGTATTTT.

A few counts support this clonotype. The J gene is TRBJ2-7, the V gene TRBV7-2, with TRBD1 matching over 8 bases. The germline gives CDR1 SGHTA, CDR2 FQGNSA. The CDR3 consists of 14 residues. After removal of 2 bases from V and 6 bases from J, the junction contained 6 bases not matched to a gene. CDR3 in amino acids: CASSLNRGSGEQYF. CDR3 nucleotide sequence: TGTGCCAGCAGCTTAAACAGGGGGAGCGGCGAGCAGTACTTC.

The chain uses TRBV3-1 and TRBJ2-2, with 9 bases aligning to TRBD1. The length of the CDR3 is 17 residues. Germline-derived CDR1 and CDR2 are LGHDT and YNNKEL (reference sequence). The V and J ends lost 4 bases and 5 bases, in that order; junction bases with no gene match: 11. The CDR3 sequence: CASSPVYPDRGTGELFF. DNA for the CDR3: TGTGCCAGCAGCCCAGTTTACCCCGACAGGGGGACCGGGGAGCTGTTTTTT.

About this clonotype: One end of the junction fails to match germline, which may point to a read error. This chain connects TRBV7-2 to TRBJ2-5, with 12 bases that match TRBD2. The CDR3 contains 15 residues. Germline lookup yields CDR1 SGHTA and CDR2 FQGNSA. This chain's CDR3 is CASSLAGGSQETQYF. For the CDR3, the DNA is TGTGCCAGCAGCCTAGCGGGAGGGAGCCAAGAGACCCAGTACTTC.

This clonotype was seen only a few times. The chain carries TRBV20-1 and TRBJ1-1, with a tentative D call TRBD1 (6 bases). V was trimmed by 6 bases and J by 0 bases, leaving 17 bases between them. CDR1 and CDR2 from the germline V gene are DFQATT and SNEGSKA (reference sequence). The CDR3 loop spans 15 amino acids. The CDR3 reads CSADLITGMNTEAFF. The CDR3 nucleotides are TGCAGTGCCGACCTAATTACAGGGATGAACACTGAAGCTTTCTTT.

This chain joins TRBV27 and TRBJ2-2; 9 bases agree with TRBD1. After removal of 3 bases from V and 0 bases from J, the junction contained 5 bases not matched to a gene. The CDR3 extends over 17 amino acids. Germline-derived CDR1 and CDR2 are MNHEY and SMNVEV (reference sequence). CDR3 sequence reads: CASSFTGTGSNTGELFF. The CDR3 nucleotides read TGTGCCAGCAGTTTTACCGGGACAGGGTCGAACACCGGGGAGCTGTTTTTT.

This clonotype has a handful of counts. V and J are TRBV5-1 and TRBJ2-2; a possible D gene is TRBD1 (6 bases). V gave up 0 bases and J gave up 7 bases, with 10 bases separating them. CDR3 length: 14 residues. Germline CDR1 reads SGHRS; CDR2 reads YFSETQ. Written as DNA, the CDR3 is TGCGCCAGCAGCTTGGTACAGGGTCACGGGGAGCTGTTTTTT. This sequence encodes CASSLVQGHGELFF.

This clonotype was recorded a few times. The chain recombines TRBV7-8 with TRBJ2-7; possible D gene TRBD1, 6 bases. V dropped 5 bases and J dropped 7 bases, with 18 bases sitting between them. The CDR3 spans 14 residues. From germline, CDR1 is SGHVS and CDR2 FQNEAQ. The CDR3 spells CASSPWTDTKEQYF. For the CDR3, the DNA is TGTGCCAGCAGCCCGTGGACAGATACGAAGGAGCAGTACTTC.

This clonotype has more than one count but fewer than ten. The J gene is TRBJ2-1, the V gene TRBV12-3 or TRBV12-4; D not resolved. Trimming removed 4 bases from V and 5 bases from J, with 15 bases in between. The CDR3 runs 15 residues. The CDR3 DNA is TGTGCCAGCAGTTCCCCCGACACCCTAAACAATGAGCAGTTCTTC. It encodes CASSSPDTLNNEQFF.

This clonotype came up a few times. The chain employs TRBV5-1 and TRBJ2-1; 8 nucleotides match TRBD2. The J segment lost 4 bases and the V segment lost 4 bases, leaving 19 bases of the junction unmatched. The CDR3 runs to 19 residues. Germline lookup yields CDR1 SGHRS and CDR2 YFSETQ. CDR3 sequence (DNA): TGCGCCAGCAGCGTAGGGCTGGATAAAACTAGCGGATATTACAATGAGCAGTTCTTC. Amino acids: CASSVGLDKTSGYYNEQFF.

The gene calls are TRBV27 and TRBJ2-3; TRBD2 matches 15 bases. J gave up 4 bases and V 5 bases, and 4 bases lay outside the gene matches. This CDR3 is 16 amino acids long. From germline, CDR1 is MNHEY and CDR2 SMNVEV (reference sequence). CDR3 region: CASSIRTSGRADTQYF. CDR3 in DNA: TGTGCCAGCAGTATCCGGACTAGCGGGAGGGCAGATACGCAGTATTTT.

This clonotype was recorded a few times. This chain joins TRBV11-2 and TRBJ2-2, with TRBD2 matching over 11 bases. CDR3 length: 16 residues. Germline V lookup: CDR1 SGHAT, CDR2 FQNNGV. Trimming at V came to 4 bases and at J to 4 bases, leaving 5 bases not matched to a gene. CDR3 DNA: TGTGCCAGCAGCTCCTATAGCGGGAGGGCCACCGGGGAGCTGTTTTTT. Its protein is CASSSYSGRATGELFF.

This clonotype was counted only a few times. The chain couples TRBV30 to TRBJ2-7; TRBD1 might be the D (6 bases). This CDR3 has 12 amino acids. The germline CDR1 and CDR2 sequences are GTSNPN and SVGIG (reference sequence). Between the trimmed V and J ends, which lost 5 bases and 0 bases, there was a span of 8 bases. CDR3 region: CAWADSSYEQYF. CDR3 in DNA: TGTGCCTGGGCGGACAGCTCCTACGAGCAGTACTTC. Combining the CDR3 with reference TRBV30 and TRBJ2-7 gives the whole variable domain SQTIHQWPATLVQPVGSPLSLECTVEGTSNPNLYWYRQAAGRGLQLLFYSVGIGQISSEVPQNLSASRPQDRQFILSSKKLLLSDSGFYLCAWADSSYEQYFGPGTRLTVT.

This clonotype was counted between two and nine times. V and J are TRBV20-1 and TRBJ2-3; D gene ambiguous. V was trimmed by 1 base and J by 2 bases, leaving 7 bases between them. CDR1 DFQATT and CDR2 SNEGSKA come from the germline V gene (reference sequence). This CDR3 is built from 13 residues. The CDR3 sequence: CSARGLYTDTQYF. In DNA, the CDR3 is TGCAGTGCTAGAGGGCTATACACAGATACGCAGTATTTT.

This clonotype was picked up a small number of times. V is TRBV5-6 and J is TRBJ2-7; D possibly matches TRBD1 or TRBD2 (5 bases each). V lost 7 bases to trimming and J lost 11 bases, with 31 bases between them. Germline V gene lookup returns CDR1 SGHDT and CDR2 YYEEEE. The CDR3 is 16 residues long. In DNA, the CDR3 is TGTGCCAGCTCCCTGAAACCCGGGGCTCGGGCCCCCCGGGAGTACTTC. It translates to CASSLKPGARAPREYF.

The chain uses TRBV5-6 and TRBJ2-7; D is unclear. The CDR3 covers 13 residues. Trimming shortened V by 0 bases and J by 3 bases, and 7 bases separated the two germline ends. Germline V gives CDR1 SGHDT, CDR2 YYEEEE. The CDR3 loop is CASSLGANYEQYF. Here the CDR3 DNA reads TGTGCCAGCAGCTTGGGTGCGAACTACGAGCAGTACTTC.

J is TRBJ2-3 and V is TRBV4-2; D is possibly TRBD2 (5 bases). Trimming removed 4 bases at V and 0 bases at J, with 11 bases between. CDR3 length: 15 amino acids. Germline loops: CDR1 LGHNA, CDR2 YNFKEQ. The CDR3 spells CASSLEEGSTDTQYF. The CDR3 nucleotides read TGTGCCAGCAGCCTTGAAGAGGGTAGCACAGATACGCAGTATTTT.

This clonotype occurred many times. In DNA, the CDR3 is TGCAGTGCTAGGAGCGGGCAGGAAAGCACAGATACGCAGTATTTT. As protein: CSARSGQESTDTQYF. The rearrangement uses TRBV20-1 and TRBJ2-3; D possibly corresponds to TRBD2 (6 bases). CDR1 and CDR2 from the germline V gene are DFQATT and SNEGSKA (reference sequence). V dropped 3 bases and J dropped 0 bases, with 13 bases sitting between them. CDR3 length equals 15 residues.

The chain carries TRBV4-1 and TRBJ1-5; D gene unclear. CDR3 length equals 15 residues. Germline CDR1 is MGHRA and CDR2 is YSYEKL. Trimming took off 3 bases at V and 1 base at J, with 10 bases between the two ends. The CDR3 spells CASSQLGLSNQPQHF. DNA for the CDR3: TGCGCCAGCAGCCAGTTGGGCCTAAGCAATCAGCCCCAGCATTTT.

The chain carries TRBV14 and TRBJ1-1; possible D gene TRBD1, 6 bases. From germline, CDR1 is SGHDN and CDR2 FVKESK. CDR3 length equals 15 residues. V lost 0 bases, J lost 6 bases, and 14 bases lay in between. CDR3 residues: CASSQDLGHSAEAFF. Here the CDR3 DNA reads TGTGCCAGCAGCCAAGATCTGGGACATAGCGCTGAAGCTTTCTTT.